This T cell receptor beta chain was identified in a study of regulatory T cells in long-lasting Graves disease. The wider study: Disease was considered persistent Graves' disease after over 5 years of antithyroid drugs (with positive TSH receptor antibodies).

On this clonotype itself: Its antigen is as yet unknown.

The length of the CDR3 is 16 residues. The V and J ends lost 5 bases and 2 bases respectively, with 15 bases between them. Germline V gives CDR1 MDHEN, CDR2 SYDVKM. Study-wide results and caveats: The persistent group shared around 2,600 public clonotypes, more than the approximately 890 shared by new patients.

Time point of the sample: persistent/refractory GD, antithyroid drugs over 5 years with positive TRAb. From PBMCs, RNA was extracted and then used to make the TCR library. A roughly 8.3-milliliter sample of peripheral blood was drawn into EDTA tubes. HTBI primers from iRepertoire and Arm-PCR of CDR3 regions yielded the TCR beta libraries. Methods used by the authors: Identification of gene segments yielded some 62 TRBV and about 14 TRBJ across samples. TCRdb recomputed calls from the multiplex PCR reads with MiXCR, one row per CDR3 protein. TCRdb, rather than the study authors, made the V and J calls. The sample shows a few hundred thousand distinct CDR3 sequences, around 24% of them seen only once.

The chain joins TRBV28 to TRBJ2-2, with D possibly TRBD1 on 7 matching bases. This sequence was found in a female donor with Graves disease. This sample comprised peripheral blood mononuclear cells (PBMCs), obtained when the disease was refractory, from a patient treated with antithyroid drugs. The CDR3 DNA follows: TGTGCCAGCAGTCGCGGGACAGCCCGAAACACCGGGGAGCTGTTTTTT. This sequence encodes CASSRGTARNTGELFF.